The rows below give T cell receptor beta chains drawn from one sample of a study of blood T cell repertoires in COVID-19. Clones were sequenced by immunoSEQ multiplex PCR, and TCRdb holds only the in-frame ones, with some missing. This table holds approximately 150,000 clones, roughly nine tenths found once. Material: peripheral blood. These receptors originate from a man aged 55-75 years with active or convalescent COVID-19. The CDR3 runs from the conserved cysteine through the conserved F or W. The D gene is left open where the match is weak. The size field is filled for only some rows; it gives once, few, many or a size class.

>TRBJ1-1|-|TRBV11-2|-
CASNPFTEAFF
TGTGCCAGCAATCCCTTCACTGAAGCTTTCTTT
>TRBJ1-2|-|TRBV7-9|-
CASSLHSSYGYTF
TGTGCCAGCAGCTTACATAGTAGCTATGGCTACACCTTC
>TRBJ2-7|-|TRBV18|TRBD2
CASSPPGLAGGSEQYF
TGTGCCAGCTCACCTCCGGGACTAGCGGGGGGATCCGAGCAGTACTTC
>TRBJ2-1|-|TRBV7-8|TRBD1
CASSLGTGLNEQFF
TGTGCCAGCAGCTTAGGGACAGGGCTAAATGAGCAGTTCTTC
>TRBJ1-1|-|TRBV19|-
CASSIGLAGTEAFF
TGTGCCAGTAGTATAGGGTTAGCGGGCACTGAAGCTTTCTTT
>TRBJ2-5|-|TRBV19|-
CASSSQAKETQYF
TGTGCCAGTAGTTCGCAGGCTAAAGAGACCCAGTACTTC
>TRBJ1-2|-|TRBV28|TRBD1
CASRDRGNGYTF
TGTGCCAGCAGAGACAGGGGGAATGGCTACACCTTC
>TRBJ2-7|once|TRBV19|TRBD1
CASSSTGAGYEQYF
TGTGCCAGTAGTAGTACAGGGGCGGGCTACGAGCAGTACTTC
>TRBJ2-3|-|TRBV5-1|TRBD1
CASNSGTGPQDTQYF
TGCGCCAGCAACTCCGGGACAGGGCCTCAAGATACGCAGTATTTT
>TRBJ2-4|-|TRBV7-9|TRBD1
CASSSGQVHIQYF
TGTGCCAGCAGCTCCGGACAGGTTCACATTCAGTACTTC
>TRBJ1-2|-|TRBV27|TRBD1
CASSSTGGWYGYTF
TGTGCCAGCAGTTCGACAGGGGGCTGGTATGGCTACACCTTC
>TRBJ1-6|-|TRBV2|TRBD1
CASSVTGVGSPLHF
TGTGCCAGCAGTGTCACAGGGGTTGGATCACCCCTCCACTTT
>TRBJ1-1|-|TRBV5-1|TRBD1
CASSVDRALTEAFF
TGCGCCAGCAGCGTAGACAGGGCATTAACTGAAGCTTTCTTT
>TRBJ2-2|few|TRBV19|TRBD1
CASSSGGSGELFF
TGTGCCAGTAGTTCAGGGGGCAGCGGGGAGCTGTTTTTT
>TRBJ2-1|-|TRBV6-1|TRBD2
CASSEGLARGYNEQFF
TGTGCCAGCAGTGAGGGACTAGCGAGAGGTTACAATGAGCAGTTCTTC
>TRBJ1-6|-|TRBV18|TRBD1
CASSPSGTGNSPLHF
TGTGCCAGCTCACCTTCCGGGACAGGGAATTCACCCCTCCACTTT
>TRBJ1-2|-|TRBV19|TRBD1
CASSLQTGGNYGYTF
TGTGCCAGTAGCCTACAGACAGGGGGCAACTATGGCTACACCTTC
>TRBJ2-7|once|TRBV5-1|-
CASSRTGQTSYEQYF
TGCGCCAGCAGCCGCACGGGACAGACTAGTTACGAGCAGTACTTC
>TRBJ1-1|-|TRBV3-1/TRBV3-2|-
CASSPGTRNTEAFF
TGTGCCAGCAGCCCCGGGACACGGAACACTGAAGCTTTCTTT
>TRBJ2-1|few|TRBV6-4|TRBD2
CASSEREAGEYKEQFF
TGTGCCAGCAGTGAACGAGAAGCGGGGGAATACAAAGAGCAGTTCTTC
>TRBJ1-2|-|TRBV18|-
CASSPKQYQVGGYTF
TGTGCCAGCTCACCAAAACAGTACCAAGTGGGCGGCTACACCTTC
>TRBJ2-3|once|TRBV10-3|-
CAIRRTGDTQYF
TGTGCCATCAGGAGGACGGGGGATACGCAGTATTTT
>TRBJ1-2|few|TRBV7-2|-
CASSSYDGGGYTF
TGTGCCAGCAGCTCCTACGATGGGGGCGGCTACACCTTC
>TRBJ1-5|-|TRBV4-1|-
CASSSSGYSNQPQHF
TGCGCCAGCAGCTCCAGCGGTTATAGCAATCAGCCCCAGCATTTT
>TRBJ2-5|-|TRBV11-3|TRBD1
CASSKNRGLYQETQYF
TGTGCCAGCAGTAAAAACAGGGGGCTCTACCAAGAGACCCAGTACTTC
>TRBJ2-5|-|TRBV3-1/TRBV3-2|TRBD1
CASSQYRGQETQYF
TGTGCCAGCAGCCAGTACAGGGGTCAAGAGACCCAGTACTTC
>TRBJ2-7|-|TRBV27|TRBD1
CASSNYRGRNYEQYF
TGTGCCAGCAGTAACTACAGGGGCCGTAACTACGAGCAGTACTTC
>TRBJ2-5|-|TRBV2|-
CASGVGGPGETQYF
TGTGCCAGTGGAGTCGGGGGGCCCGGAGAGACCCAGTACTTC
>TRBJ1-1|-|TRBV10-1|-
CASSHRFNREAFF
TGCGCCAGCAGCCACAGGTTTAATCGGGAAGCTTTCTTT
>TRBJ1-4|-|TRBV19|TRBD1
CASSVQGWKLFF
TGTGCCAGTAGTGTACAGGGGTGGAAACTGTTTTTT
>TRBJ2-7|-|TRBV6-2/TRBV6-3|TRBD1
CASSSGQGISYEQYF
TGTGCCAGCAGTTCGGGACAGGGTATATCCTACGAGCAGTACTTC
>TRBJ2-7|-|TRBV7-9|TRBD1
CASSPQTGPNYEQYF
TGTGCCAGCAGCCCCCAGACAGGGCCAAACTACGAGCAGTACTTC
>TRBJ2-3|-|TRBV12-3/TRBV12-4|-
CASSQLDTQYF
TGTGCCAGCAGTCAACTGGATACGCAGTATTTT
>TRBJ2-7|once|TRBV18|-
CASSPLQEAYEQYF
TGTGCCAGCTCACCACTCCAGGAGGCCTACGAGCAGTACTTC
>TRBJ1-2|-|TRBV7-2|-
CASSLEQGPYGYTF
TGTGCCAGCAGCTTAGAACAGGGCCCCTATGGCTACACCTTC
>TRBJ2-7|-|TRBV7-2|-
CASSLARDWYEQYF
TGTGCCAGCAGCTTAGCCAGGGACTGGTACGAGCAGTACTTC
>TRBJ1-1|-|TRBV5-1|TRBD1
CASSATGDAEAFF
TGCGCCAGCAGCGCCACAGGGGATGCTGAAGCTTTCTTT
>TRBJ2-2|-|TRBV10-1|TRBD2
CASSGLGLAGESFSGELFF
TGCGCCAGCAGCGGACTGGGACTAGCGGGAGAATCATTCTCCGGGGAGCTGTTTTTT
>TRBJ1-3|few|TRBV18|-
CASSPPEAGAGNTIYF
TGTGCCAGCTCACCACCGGAGGCAGGGGCTGGAAACACCATATATTTT
>TRBJ2-5|-|TRBV5-5|TRBD2
CASSPGLAGETQYF
TGTGCCAGCAGCCCAGGACTAGCGGGAGAGACCCAGTACTTC